This T cell receptor (beta chain) originates from a study of blood T cells in healthy people across ages. General study points: Greater diversity and more naive CD4+ cells were seen in long-lived donors than in aged donors.

V was trimmed by 10 bases and J by 2 bases, leaving 19 bases between them. This CDR3 region has 15 residues. Germline V gene data show CDR1 as ENHRY and CDR2 as SYGVKD. It was with a sample-barcoded 5' primer and a J-beta primer mix that a second PCR of roughly 7 to 12 cycles was run. The template-switch adaptor was a 5' adaptor with 12 random nucleotides. It tagged each cDNA molecule. One entry per CDR3 protein results from TCRdb running MiXCR on the 5' RACE reads. The sample gives roughly 640,000 distinct CDR3 sequences, roughly 31% of which show up once; approximately 14% is in the top ten. Aged roughly 6 to 90, donors were systemically healthy Caucasians from Russia. A minimum of 6 million PBMCs was isolated per sample. Turning to this clonotype: Its specificity is unknown.

The sample consisted of blood. The rearrangement links TRBV10-3 to TRBJ2-3; the D is unclear. The clonotype comes from a woman older than 75 in good health. In nucleotides, the CDR3 is TGTGCCAGCTCCCCCCGTGGGTCTACCACAGATACGCAGTATTTT. Amino acid sequence: CASSPRGSTTDTQYF.